This T cell receptor beta chain was identified during a study of shared clonotypes between healthy human individuals. Study-level background: The study drew on a couple of women and three men aged 18 to 49 as donors.

The test was conducted at deep level. Sorted subsets were amplified in replicate PCRs using around 0.2 ug DNA, about 30,000 T cell genomes. The assay was immunoSEQ multiplex PCR, and TCRdb's table has in-frame clones only and misses some. The repertoire holds 2 million to 2.5 million clones, with more than 85% as singletons. From CD4+ cells came CD45RA+ naive and CD45RA-negative memory subsets. The CDR3 runs to 17 residues. The germline V gene encodes CDR1 SGHTA and CDR2 FQGNSA. Trimming took 1 base from V and 5 from J; bases not matched to a gene: 11. The chain employs TRBV7-2 and TRBJ1-1; 9 bases map to TRBD1. The receptor was isolated from a man aged 18-30 years in good health. Some clones in this sample may be carry-over from other donors' samples. The sequenced sample was naive CD4+ T cells from PBMCs. As to subset: CD45RA+ positively selected. For the CDR3, the DNA is TGTGCCAGCAGCTTAGGACGTTGGACGGACAGGGGAACTGAAGCTTTCTTT. It translates to CASSLGRWTDRGTEAFF.